Only a few counts were recorded for the clone carrying this T cell receptor beta chain. The antigen is unknown. The entry originates in a study of memory CD4+ T cells and cytomegalovirus serostatus. Across the study: This sample comes from healthy Belgian adults, 9 CMV seropositive, approximately 24 seronegative. Regarding the study as a whole: A US-trained random forest predicted CMV serostatus with median AUC around 0.9.

Only in-frame clones appear in the TCRdb table, and some are missing; sequencing was by immunoSEQ multiplex PCR. The sample lists 45,000 to 60,000 clones, around four fifths occurring once. The sort gate was single viable CD3+CD4+CD8-CD45RO+ cells for memory CD4+ T cells. Sequenced sample: memory CD4+ T cells from blood. The origin of this receptor is an adult in good health and CMV-seropositive.

The CDR3 loop is CASSVGNSWKGYTF. CDR3 coding DNA: TGTGCCAGCAGTGTTGGAAATAGTTGGAAGGGCTACACCTTC. The rearrangement joins TRBV25-1 to TRBJ1-2; D is undetermined. Germline values: CDR1 MGHDK, CDR2 SYGVNS. This CDR3 region has 14 residues. The V gene lost 4 bases and the J gene lost 8 bases, with 17 bases spanning the gap.